The rows below give T cell receptor beta chains drawn from one sample of a study of blood T cell repertoires in COVID-19. Clones were sequenced by immunoSEQ multiplex PCR, and TCRdb holds only the in-frame ones, with some missing. The sample has about 23,000 clones, 80% to 90% seen once; the top ten hold roughly 12%. The source material was peripheral blood. The receptors come from a woman older than 75 with active or convalescent COVID-19. Both conserved end residues are part of each CDR3. Fields, in order: CDR3 DNA, CDR3 protein, J gene, V gene, D gene, clone size. A D gene is named only where the DNA matches it firmly. For some rows the clone size is stated as once, few or many, or as a class when expanded; others skip it.

TGTGCCAGCAGCCAAATGGGACAGGGAATACTTAACACAGATACGCAGTATTTT | CASSQMGQGILNTDTQYF | TRBJ2-3 | TRBV4-2 | TRBD1 | -
TGTGCCAGCAGCTTGCAGGGTTACTATGGCTACACCTTC | CASSLQGYYGYTF | TRBJ1-2 | TRBV5-6 | - | -
TGTGCCAGCTGGCAGGAAGCCGGGGGTAATCAGCCCCAGCATTTT | CASWQEAGGNQPQHF | TRBJ1-5 | TRBV6-5 | - | -
TGTGCCAGCAGCTGGGGAGGGATGGCCAAAAACATTCAGTACTTC | CASSWGGMAKNIQYF | TRBJ2-4 | TRBV11-1 | TRBD2 | -
TGTGCCAGCACCCTATCAGGGGGGAACACTGAAGCTTTCTTT | CASTLSGGNTEAFF | TRBJ1-1 | TRBV6-5 | TRBD1 | -
TGTGCCAGCAGCGTAGCAGGGACAGGGGGCAGAAGTGAAGCTTTCTTT | CASSVAGTGGRSEAFF | TRBJ1-1 | TRBV9 | TRBD1 | -
TGTGCCAGCAGCCCCCTGGGTAGGGGGGGCTCCACTGAAGCTTTCTTT | CASSPLGRGGSTEAFF | TRBJ1-1 | TRBV3-1/TRBV3-2 | - | -
TGTGCCAGCAGCCGATCGCCCGGGACTAGCGGGAGCCGGGGGGGCGAGCAGTACTTC | CASSRSPGTSGSRGGEQYF | TRBJ2-7 | TRBV5-6 | TRBD2 | -
TGTGCCAGCAGGCGAGAGACAGGGGGCGCGAAGTACTTC | CASRRETGGAKYF | TRBJ2-7 | TRBV7-8 | TRBD1 | -
TGTGCCAGTAGTATTTGGGCTAGCGGGGATCAAGAGACCCAGTACTTC | CASSIWASGDQETQYF | TRBJ2-5 | TRBV19 | TRBD2 | -
TGTGCCACAAAGAACAGAAACGGCCAGCTCGGATACAATGAGCAGTTCTTC | CATKNRNGQLGYNEQFF | TRBJ2-1 | TRBV24-1 | - | -
TGTGCCAGCAGTGAAACGGGAGATTCCGACTCTGAGCAGTTCTTC | CASSETGDSDSEQFF | TRBJ2-1 | TRBV6-1 | - | -
TGTGCCAGCTCACCAAGCCCCGGGACACAATCCCTGAGGAGTGAAGCTTTCTTT | CASSPSPGTQSLRSEAFF | TRBJ1-1 | TRBV18 | - | -
TGTGCCAGCAGCGTCTCAGGGGGAGGTCCCGGCTACACCTTC | CASSVSGGGPGYTF | TRBJ1-2 | TRBV5-4 | TRBD1 | -
TGTGCCAGCAGCGTAACAGGGGTGGACTATGGCTACACCTTC | CASSVTGVDYGYTF | TRBJ1-2 | TRBV7-9 | TRBD1 | -
TGTGCCAGCAGCTCAAAGCGGGGGGAAAGCACAGATACGCAGTATTTT | CASSSKRGESTDTQYF | TRBJ2-3 | TRBV5-4 | TRBD2 | -
TGTGCCAGCAGCTTAAACAGGGGTTACGAGCAGTACTTC | CASSLNRGYEQYF | TRBJ2-7 | TRBV7-3 | TRBD1 | once
TGTGCCACCAGTGACAGCCTCGGGACAGGGTTTGGCGAAAAACTGTTTTTT | CATSDSLGTGFGEKLFF | TRBJ1-4 | TRBV24-1 | TRBD1 | -
TGTGCCAGCAGCGCCCGGGACAGGCGCTACAATGAGCAGTTCTTC | CASSARDRRYNEQFF | TRBJ2-1 | TRBV9 | TRBD1 | -
TGTGCCAGCAGCCGGGACAGGTCAAGCTCTGGAAACACCATATATTTT | CASSRDRSSSGNTIYF | TRBJ1-3 | TRBV11-2 | TRBD1 | -
TGTGCCAGCAGCTTAGCGGACAGGGGGAGAAACACCATATATTTT | CASSLADRGRNTIYF | TRBJ1-3 | TRBV7-2 | TRBD1 | -
TGTGCCAGCAGCCAACACACTAGCGGGAGGACAGATACGCAGTATTTT | CASSQHTSGRTDTQYF | TRBJ2-3 | TRBV4-2 | TRBD2 | -
TGTGCCAGCAGCCGGACAGCGAACACCGGGGAGCTGTTTTTT | CASSRTANTGELFF | TRBJ2-2 | TRBV3-1/TRBV3-2 | - | few